Shown below are 30 T cell receptor beta chains from a single sample sequenced in a study of blood T cell repertoires in COVID-19. Profiled with immunoSEQ multiplex PCR; TCRdb holds only in-frame clones, not every one. Counted here are 110,000 or so clones, more than 80% occurring once; the ten biggest clones make up approximately 4.5%. Sample: peripheral blood. Source of these receptors: a woman between 50 and 59 years old with acute or convalescent COVID-19.

The rearrangement links TRBV9 to TRBJ1-3; no clear D gene. Trimming took off 3 bases at V and 13 bases at J, with 17 bases between the two ends. This CDR3 has 13 residues. Germline CDR1 SGDLS, CDR2 YYNGEE. The CDR3 loop reads CASSAPGLNMIYF. The CDR3 DNA reads as TGTGCCAGCAGCGCACCAGGTCTGAACATGATATATTTT.

The chain uses TRBV24-1 and TRBJ1-2; TRBD1 aligns across 8 bases. After removal of 2 bases from V and 7 bases from J, the junction contained 11 bases not matched to a gene. CDR1 KGHDR and CDR2 SFDVKD come from the germline V gene. The CDR3 runs to 16 residues. The DNA for the CDR3 is TGTGCCACCAGTGATTCACGAACCCCAGGGGGCAGTGGCTACACCTTC. Amino acids: CATSDSRTPGGSGYTF.

The chain uses TRBV7-9 and TRBJ2-5; the D gene could be TRBD1 or TRBD2 (9 bases each). CDR3 length: 19 residues. Germline V gene data show CDR1 as SEHNR and CDR2 as FQNEAQ (reference sequence). V shed 2 bases and J shed 4 bases, with 26 bases lying between them. The CDR3 here is CASSLKQGAISGSLETQYF. The CDR3 DNA reads TGTGCCAGCAGCTTAAAACAGGGGGCGATTAGCGGGAGTTTAGAGACCCAGTACTTC.

The chain combines TRBV3-1 (or the pseudogene TRBV3-2) with TRBJ2-3; 14 bases align to TRBD2. Germline V lookup: CDR1 LGHDT, CDR2 YNNKEL (reference sequence). V lost 1 base, J lost 4 bases, and 7 bases stayed unmatched. The CDR3 sequence is 18 residues long. The CDR3 here is CASSQAGTSGSRADTQYF. In DNA form, the CDR3 reads TGTGCCAGCAGCCAAGCCGGGACTAGCGGGAGCAGGGCAGATACGCAGTATTTT.

V usage is TRBV12-3 or TRBV12-4 and J usage is TRBJ1-2; D remains unclear. The CDR3 has 13 amino acids. V was pared by 6 bases and J by 1 base, with 9 bases between. The CDR3 protein is CASSPGGNYGYTF. The CDR3 bases are TGTGCCAGCAGCCCCGGTGGTAACTATGGCTACACCTTC.

In its sample, this clone was seen once. V and J are TRBV6-5 and TRBJ2-7; 7 positions match TRBD1. V lost 6 bases to trimming and J lost 4 bases; unmatched junction nucleotides: 9. The length of the CDR3 is 14 residues. Germline V CDR1 and CDR2: MNHEY, SVGAGI. CDR3 bases: TGTGCCAGCAGCAATACAGGACAGGTATACGAGCAGTACTTC. Translated: CASSNTGQVYEQYF.

This clone has just a few counts. The chain couples TRBV19 to TRBJ2-1, with a weak D call TRBD2 (5 bases). Per germline, CDR1 LNHDA and CDR2 SQIVND (reference sequence). V was clipped by 6 bases and J by 2 bases, with 11 bases between them. This CDR3 is built from 14 residues. CDR3 in amino acids: CASRKVGTYNEQFF. The CDR3 nucleotides are TGTGCCAGTAGGAAGGTCGGGACCTACAATGAGCAGTTCTTC. The full variable domain, completed using reference TRBV19 and TRBJ2-1, is DGGITQSPKYLFRKEGQNVTLSCEQNLNHDAMYWYRQDPGQGLRLIYYSQIVNDFQKGDIAEGYSVSREKKESFPLTVTSAQKNPTAFYLCASRKVGTYNEQFFGPGTRLTVL.

The chain is built from TRBV4-3 and TRBJ1-2; D remains ambiguous. Trimming stripped 1 base from V and 5 bases from J, with 11 bases between. The CDR3 runs to 14 residues. Germline V lookup: CDR1 LGHNA, CDR2 YSLEER. CDR3 DNA: TGCGCCAGCAGCCAAGCCTTACACGGGTATGGCTACACCTTC. Translated: CASSQALHGYGYTF.

This chain uses TRBV7-9 with TRBJ2-5; TRBD1 aligns across 10 bases. With V trimmed by 5 bases and J by 3 bases, 9 bases remained unmatched. Germline V gene sequence: CDR1 SEHNR, CDR2 FQNEAQ (reference sequence). The CDR3 is 16 amino acids. CDR3 DNA: TGTGCCAGCAGCCATGGGACAGGGGACCCAGAAGAGACCCAGTACTTC. Protein: CASSHGTGDPEETQYF.

The chain has TRBV24-1 and TRBJ2-6, with D possibly matching TRBD1 (5 bases). Germline CDR1 reads KGHDR; CDR2 reads SFDVKD. This CDR3 contains 15 residues. The V and J ends lost 3 bases and 4 bases respectively, with 9 bases between them. The CDR3 protein is CATSDQGYGANVLTF. In nucleotides, the CDR3 is TGTGCCACCAGTGATCAGGGTTACGGGGCCAACGTCCTGACTTTC.

The chain joins TRBV28 to TRBJ1-2; 7 bases match TRBD1. The germline gives CDR1 MDHEN, CDR2 SYDVKM. V shed 7 bases and J 4 bases; nucleotides not matched to a gene: 18. The CDR3 loop spans 17 amino acids. The CDR3 reads CASMGWDRNRDSYGYTF. The DNA of the CDR3 is TGTGCCAGCATGGGCTGGGACAGAAACCGAGATAGCTATGGCTACACCTTC.

The chain uses TRBV24-1 and TRBJ1-2; D not certain. The CDR3 extends over 13 amino acids. V lost 7 bases and J lost 4, with 12 bases in between. Germline V gene sequence: CDR1 KGHDR, CDR2 SFDVKD. The CDR3 here is CATRGEGVYGYTF. In DNA form, the CDR3 reads TGTGCCACCAGGGGCGAGGGCGTCTATGGCTACACCTTC.

The V and J genes are TRBV19 and TRBJ2-1; 9 bases agree with TRBD1. The CDR3 is 14 residues long. The germline gives CDR1 LNHDA, CDR2 SQIVND (reference sequence). J gave up 7 bases and V 3 bases, and 4 bases lay outside the gene matches. In nucleotides, the CDR3 is TGTGCCAGTAGTATGCGGGACAGGGTGAATGAGCAGTTCTTC. Protein sequence: CASSMRDRVNEQFF.

The chain joins TRBV7-9 to TRBJ2-1; no clear D. CDR1 SEHNR and CDR2 FQNEAQ come from the germline V gene (reference sequence). This CDR3 region has 14 residues. Trimming removed 4 bases from V and 3 bases from J, with 10 bases in between. In DNA, the CDR3 is TGTGCCAGCAGCTCGGAACCGGGCTACAATGAGCAGTTCTTC. It yields the protein CASSSEPGYNEQFF. The whole variable domain, remainder taken from reference TRBV7-9 and TRBJ2-1, is DTGVSQNPRHKITKRGQNVTFRCDPISEHNRLYWYRQTLGQGPEFLTYFQNEAQLEKSRLLSDRFSAERPKGSFSTLEIQRTEQGDSAMYLCASSSEPGYNEQFFGPGTRLTVL.

The gene calls are TRBV18 and TRBJ2-7; 7 nucleotides align to TRBD2. The V segment lost 0 bases and the J segment 3 bases; nucleotides outside the gene matches: 5. The CDR3 is 15 residues long. Looked up from germline, CDR1 is KGHSH and CDR2 is LQKENI. The CDR3, as DNA: TGTGCCAGCTCACCACCCGGGTGGGGGGGCTACGAGCAGTACTTC. It is translated as CASSPPGWGGYEQYF.

The chain links TRBV6-5 to TRBJ1-5; possible D gene TRBD1, 5 bases. The germline V and J ends were trimmed by 2 bases and 6 bases, with 8 bases remaining between them. The germline V gene has CDR1 MNHEY and CDR2 SVGAGI. CDR3 length: 13 residues. CDR3 protein: CASSYGGGQPQHF. In nucleotides, the CDR3 is TGTGCCAGCAGTTACGGGGGAGGTCAGCCCCAGCATTTT.

The gene calls are TRBV11-2 and TRBJ2-2; weak D call: TRBD2 (5 bases). Germline V gene lookup returns CDR1 SGHAT and CDR2 FQNNGV. CDR3 size: 16 residues. The V end lost 4 bases, the J end lost 4 bases, and 16 bases lay between the germline ends. The CDR3 DNA reads TGTGCCAGCAGCTCCCTAAGGCGGGTGACCACCGGGGAGCTGTTTTTT. Protein: CASSSLRRVTTGELFF.

V is TRBV6-5 and J is TRBJ1-6, with a possible D match to TRBD1 (5 bases). The germline CDR1 and CDR2 sequences are MNHEY and SVGAGI. The V and J ends lost 6 bases and 6 bases respectively, with 15 bases between them. CDR3 length: 15 amino acids. This CDR3 is CASRADIGVNSPLHF. In DNA, the CDR3 is TGTGCCAGCAGAGCCGACATAGGGGTTAATTCACCCCTCCACTTT.

The rearrangement uses TRBV2 and TRBJ2-3; TRBD2 might be the D (6 bases). There are 11 residues in the CDR3. The germline V gene encodes CDR1 SNHLY and CDR2 FYNNEI. V lost 11 bases, J lost 5 bases, and 11 bases lay in between. The CDR3 spells CASGVQDTQYF. CDR3 nucleotides: TGTGCCTCGGGAGTTCAAGATACGCAGTATTTT.

The rearrangement links TRBV11-1 to TRBJ1-2; possibly TRBD1 for D (5 bases). With 5 bases removed from V and 2 bases from J, the gap between germline ends came to 12 bases. Germline V gene sequence: CDR1 SGHAT, CDR2 FQDESV (reference sequence). This CDR3 is 14 amino acids long. The CDR3 is CASSAERTNYGYTF. The CDR3 DNA sequence: TGTGCCAGCAGCGCCGAACGGACAAACTATGGCTACACCTTC. Supplemented by reference TRBV11-1 and TRBJ1-2, the full variable domain reads EAEVAQSPRYKITEKSQAVAFWCDPISGHATLYWYRQILGQGPELLVQFQDESVVDDSQLPKDRFSAERLKGVDSTLKIQPAELGDSAMYLCASSAERTNYGYTFGSGTRLTVV.

The genes are TRBV10-2 and TRBJ2-1; the match to TRBD2 covers 12 bases. The CDR3 totals 18 residues. Trimming cost V 6 bases and J 4 bases; bases outside gene matches: 13. Looked up from germline, CDR1 is WSHSY and CDR2 is SAAADI. CDR3 coding DNA: TGCGCCAGCAGGGAGACTAGCGGGGGACAACTGGGGTACAATGAGCAGTTCTTC. Translated: CASRETSGGQLGYNEQFF.

In its sample, this clone was seen a few times. The rearrangement links TRBV5-6 to TRBJ1-5; 7 nucleotides agree with TRBD1. J was trimmed by 3 bases and V by 1 base; bases with no gene match: 7. In germline, CDR1 is SGHDT, CDR2 YYEEEE. The CDR3 loop spans 16 amino acids. In DNA form, the CDR3 reads TGTGCCAGCAGCTTGTATTACGGACAGGCCAATCAGCCCCAGCATTTT. Translation: CASSLYYGQANQPQHF.

This clone was observed a single time. V and J are TRBV2 and TRBJ1-2; D is unresolved. This CDR3 has 10 amino acids. Trimming left V 8 bases short and J 9 bases short, with 10 bases between. Looked up from germline, CDR1 is SNHLY and CDR2 is FYNNEI. CDR3 bases: TGTGCCAGCGGGGAGAGGAGCTACACCTTC. Translating it yields CASGERSYTF.

The chain couples TRBV30 to TRBJ2-3, with D possibly being TRBD1 (5 bases). Trimming shortened V by 5 bases and J by 5 bases, and 20 bases separated the two germline ends. Germline V gene lookup returns CDR1 GTSNPN and CDR2 SVGIG (reference sequence). The CDR3 is made up of 15 amino acids. CDR3 sequence reads: CAWSILGVTGDTQYF. The CDR3 DNA reads as TGTGCCTGGTCCATATTAGGGGTGACGGGAGATACGCAGTATTTT.

The gene calls are TRBV9 and TRBJ2-2, with 12 bases lining up with TRBD1. After removal of 4 bases from V and 8 bases from J, the junction contained 9 bases not matched to a gene. Germline values: CDR1 SGDLS, CDR2 YYNGEE. This CDR3 is built from 16 residues. The CDR3 sequence is CASSPRDRGRSGELFF. The DNA of the CDR3 is TGTGCCAGCAGCCCCCGGGACAGGGGGCGTTCGGGGGAGCTGTTTTTT.

This chain links TRBV5-1 with TRBJ1-3; D possibly corresponds to TRBD1 (6 bases). Germline-derived CDR1 and CDR2 are SGHRS and YFSETQ. V lost 4 bases, J lost 1 base, and 15 bases lay in between. This CDR3 comprises 16 residues. Written as DNA, the CDR3 is TGCGCCAGCAGCCCCTGGACAGTCGATTCTGGAAACACCATATATTTT. Amino acid sequence: CASSPWTVDSGNTIYF.

The V call is TRBV9, the J call TRBJ1-1; D remains unclear. With 3 bases removed from V and 1 base from J, the gap between germline ends came to 13 bases. The CDR3 contains 15 residues. The V gene's germline CDR1 is SGDLS and CDR2 YYNGEE. CDR3 loop: CASSAGFRQNTEAFF. The CDR3 DNA reads TGTGCCAGCAGCGCCGGATTCAGGCAGAACACTGAAGCTTTCTTT.

A single count supports this clone. This rearrangement joins TRBV15 to TRBJ2-3; D gene unclear. The CDR3 spans 16 residues. Deletions cut 5 bases from V and 0 bases from J, with 15 bases between. Germline CDR1 reads LNHNV; CDR2 reads YYDKDF (reference sequence). The chain's CDR3 is CATSPRAYSSTDTQYF. CDR3 coding DNA: TGTGCCACCAGCCCCCGAGCCTACTCTAGCACAGATACGCAGTATTTT.

The V call is TRBV11-2, the J call TRBJ2-1; 8 bases align to TRBD1. The CDR3 extends over 14 amino acids. With 2 bases clipped from V and 9 bases from J, the junction kept 6 bases outside the gene matches. Germline CDR1 and CDR2: SGHAT and FQNNGV. This CDR3 reads CASSLRTGGREQFF. In DNA, the CDR3 is TGTGCCAGCAGCTTACGTACAGGGGGGCGTGAGCAGTTCTTC.

The chain couples TRBV15 to TRBJ1-6; 7 bases line up with TRBD1. The CDR3 is 16 amino acids. The junction had 9 bases not matched to a gene; V was cut back by 3 bases and J by 7 bases. Germline V gene data show CDR1 as LNHNV and CDR2 as YYDKDF (reference sequence). The CDR3 DNA sequence: TGTGCCACCAGCAGCAAACCGGGACAGAAGAATTCACCCCTCCACTTT. Translating it yields CATSSKPGQKNSPLHF.